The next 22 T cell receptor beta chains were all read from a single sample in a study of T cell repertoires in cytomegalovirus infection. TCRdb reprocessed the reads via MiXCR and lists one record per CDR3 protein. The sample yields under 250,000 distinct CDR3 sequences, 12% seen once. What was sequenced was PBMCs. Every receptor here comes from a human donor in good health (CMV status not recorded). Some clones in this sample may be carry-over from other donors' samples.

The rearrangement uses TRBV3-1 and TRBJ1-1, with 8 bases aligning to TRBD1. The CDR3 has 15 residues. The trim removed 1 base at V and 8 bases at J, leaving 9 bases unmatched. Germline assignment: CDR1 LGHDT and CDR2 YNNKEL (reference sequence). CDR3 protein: CASSQGRTGFKEAFF. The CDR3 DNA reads TGTGCCAGCAGCCAAGGTAGGACAGGGTTTAAAGAAGCTTTCTTT.

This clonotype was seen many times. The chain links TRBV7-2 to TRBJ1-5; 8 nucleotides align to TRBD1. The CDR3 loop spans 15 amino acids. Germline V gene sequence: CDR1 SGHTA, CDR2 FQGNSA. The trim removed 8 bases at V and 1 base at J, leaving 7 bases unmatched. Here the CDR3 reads CASSRQGYSNQPQHF. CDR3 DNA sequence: TGTGCCAGCTCCAGACAGGGGTACAGCAATCAGCCCCAGCATTTT.

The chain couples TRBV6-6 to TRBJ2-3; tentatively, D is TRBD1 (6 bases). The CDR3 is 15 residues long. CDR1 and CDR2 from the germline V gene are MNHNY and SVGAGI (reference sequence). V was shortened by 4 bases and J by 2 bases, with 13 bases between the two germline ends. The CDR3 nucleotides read TGTGCCAGCAGTTTTCAGGGGAGTGCCACAGATACGCAGTATTTT. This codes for CASSFQGSATDTQYF.

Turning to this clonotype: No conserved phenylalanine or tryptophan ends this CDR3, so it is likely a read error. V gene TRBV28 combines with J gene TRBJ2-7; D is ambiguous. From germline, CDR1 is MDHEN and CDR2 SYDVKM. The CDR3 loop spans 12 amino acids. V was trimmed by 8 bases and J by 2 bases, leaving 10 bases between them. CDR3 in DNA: TGTGCCAGCGTGTCCAATCCCTACGAGCAGTACTTA. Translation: CASVSNPYEQYL.

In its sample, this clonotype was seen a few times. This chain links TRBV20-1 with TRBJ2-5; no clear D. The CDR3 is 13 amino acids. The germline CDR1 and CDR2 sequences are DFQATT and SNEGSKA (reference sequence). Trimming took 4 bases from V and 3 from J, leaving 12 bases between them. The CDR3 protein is CSATGNREETQYF. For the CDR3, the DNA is TGCAGTGCTACTGGGAACAGAGAAGAGACCCAGTACTTC.

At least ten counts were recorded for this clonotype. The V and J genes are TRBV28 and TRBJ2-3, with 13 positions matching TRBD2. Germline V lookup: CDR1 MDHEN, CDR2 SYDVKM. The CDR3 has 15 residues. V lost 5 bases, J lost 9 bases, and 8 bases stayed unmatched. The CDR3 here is CASSGLAGAAGTQYF. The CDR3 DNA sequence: TGTGCCAGCAGTGGACTAGCGGGAGCGGCAGGAACGCAGTATTTT.

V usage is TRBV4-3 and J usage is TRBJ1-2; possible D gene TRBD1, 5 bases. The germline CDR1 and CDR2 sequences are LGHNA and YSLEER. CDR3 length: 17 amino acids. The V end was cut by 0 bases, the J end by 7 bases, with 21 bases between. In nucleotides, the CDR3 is TGCGCCAGCAGCCAAGATGAAAGGGGAGGGTTCCGACGTGGCTACACCTTC. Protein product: CASSQDERGGFRRGYTF.

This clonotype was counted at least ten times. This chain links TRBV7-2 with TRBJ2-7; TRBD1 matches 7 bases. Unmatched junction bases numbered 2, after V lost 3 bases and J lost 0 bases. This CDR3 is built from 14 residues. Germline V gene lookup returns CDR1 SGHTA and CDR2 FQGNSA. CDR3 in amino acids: CASSFRDSSYEQYF. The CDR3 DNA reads TGTGCCAGCAGCTTCCGGGACAGCTCCTACGAGCAGTACTTC.

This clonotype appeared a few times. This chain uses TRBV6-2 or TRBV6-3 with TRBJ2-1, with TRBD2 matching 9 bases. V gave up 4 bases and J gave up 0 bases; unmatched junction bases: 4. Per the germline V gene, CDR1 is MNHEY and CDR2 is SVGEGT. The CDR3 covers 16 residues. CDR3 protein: CASSSYSGSSYNEQFF. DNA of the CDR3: TGTGCCAGCAGTTCTTATAGCGGGAGCTCCTACAATGAGCAGTTCTTC.

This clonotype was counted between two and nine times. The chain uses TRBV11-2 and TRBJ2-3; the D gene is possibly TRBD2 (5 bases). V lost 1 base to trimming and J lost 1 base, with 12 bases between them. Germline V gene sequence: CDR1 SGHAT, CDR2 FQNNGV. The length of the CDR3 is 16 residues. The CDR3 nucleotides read TGTGCCAGCAGCTTAGCGCGGGCTATCGGCACAGATACGCAGTATTTT. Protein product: CASSLARAIGTDTQYF.

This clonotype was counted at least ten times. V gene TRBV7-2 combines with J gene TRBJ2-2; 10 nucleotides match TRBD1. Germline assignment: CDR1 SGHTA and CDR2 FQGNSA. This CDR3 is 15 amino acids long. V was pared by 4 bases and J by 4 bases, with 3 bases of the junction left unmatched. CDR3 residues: CASSSRTGGTGELFF. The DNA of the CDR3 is TGTGCCAGCAGCTCGCGGACAGGGGGCACCGGGGAGCTGTTTTTT.

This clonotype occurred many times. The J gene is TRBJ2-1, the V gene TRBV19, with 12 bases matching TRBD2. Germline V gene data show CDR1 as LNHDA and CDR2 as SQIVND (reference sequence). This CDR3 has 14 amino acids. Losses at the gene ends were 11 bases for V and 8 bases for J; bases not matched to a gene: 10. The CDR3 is CAQYWTSGKDEQFF. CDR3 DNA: TGTGCCCAGTACTGGACTAGCGGGAAGGATGAGCAGTTCTTC.

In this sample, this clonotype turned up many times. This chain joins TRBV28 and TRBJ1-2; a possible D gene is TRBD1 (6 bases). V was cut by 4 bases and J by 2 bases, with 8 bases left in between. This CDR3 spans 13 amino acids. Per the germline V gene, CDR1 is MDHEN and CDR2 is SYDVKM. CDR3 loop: CASSSGVNYGYTF. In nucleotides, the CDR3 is TGTGCCAGCAGTTCAGGGGTCAACTATGGCTACACCTTC.

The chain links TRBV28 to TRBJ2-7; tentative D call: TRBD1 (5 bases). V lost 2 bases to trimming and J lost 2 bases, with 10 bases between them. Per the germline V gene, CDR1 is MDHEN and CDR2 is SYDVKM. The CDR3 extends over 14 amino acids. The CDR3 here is CASSLVGHAYEQYF. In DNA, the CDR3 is TGTGCCAGCAGTTTAGTAGGACATGCCTACGAGCAGTACTTC. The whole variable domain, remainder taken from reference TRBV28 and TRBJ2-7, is DVKVTQSSRYLVKRTGEKVFLECVQDMDHENMFWYRQDPGLGLRLIYFSYDVKMKEKGDIPEGYSVSREKKERFSLILESASTNQTSMYLCASSLVGHAYEQYFGPGTRLTVT.

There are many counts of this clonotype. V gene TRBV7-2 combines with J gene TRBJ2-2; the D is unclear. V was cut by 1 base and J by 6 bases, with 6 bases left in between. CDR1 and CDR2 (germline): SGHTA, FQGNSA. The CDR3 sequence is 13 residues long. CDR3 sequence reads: CASSLGRSGELFF. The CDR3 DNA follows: TGTGCCAGCAGCTTAGGACGATCCGGGGAGCTGTTTTTT.

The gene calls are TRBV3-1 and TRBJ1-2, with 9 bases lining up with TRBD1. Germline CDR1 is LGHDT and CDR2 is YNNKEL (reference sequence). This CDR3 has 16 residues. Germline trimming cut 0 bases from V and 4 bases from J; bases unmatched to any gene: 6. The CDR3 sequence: CASSQEKGGQGYGYTF. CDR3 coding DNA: TGTGCCAGCAGCCAAGAGAAGGGGGGACAGGGCTATGGCTACACCTTC.

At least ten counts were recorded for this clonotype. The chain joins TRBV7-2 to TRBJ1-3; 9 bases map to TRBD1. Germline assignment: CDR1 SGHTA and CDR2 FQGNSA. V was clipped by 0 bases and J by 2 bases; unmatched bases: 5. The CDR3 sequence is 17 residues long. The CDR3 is CASSLALGQGAGNTIYF. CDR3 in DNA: TGTGCCAGCAGCTTAGCGCTGGGACAGGGAGCTGGAAACACCATATATTTT. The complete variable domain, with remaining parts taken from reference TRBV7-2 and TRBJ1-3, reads GAGVSQSPSNKVTEKGKDVELRCDPISGHTALYWYRQSLGQGLEFLIYFQGNSAPDKSGLPSDRFSAERTGGSVSTLTIQRTQQEDSAVYLCASSLALGQGAGNTIYFGEGSWLTVV.

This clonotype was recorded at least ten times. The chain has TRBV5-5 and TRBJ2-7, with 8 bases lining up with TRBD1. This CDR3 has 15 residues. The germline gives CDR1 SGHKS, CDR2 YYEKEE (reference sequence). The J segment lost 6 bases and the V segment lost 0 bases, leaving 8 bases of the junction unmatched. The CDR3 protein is CASSLAPAGGFEQYF. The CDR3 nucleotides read TGTGCCAGCAGCTTGGCCCCAGCAGGGGGCTTCGAGCAGTACTTC.

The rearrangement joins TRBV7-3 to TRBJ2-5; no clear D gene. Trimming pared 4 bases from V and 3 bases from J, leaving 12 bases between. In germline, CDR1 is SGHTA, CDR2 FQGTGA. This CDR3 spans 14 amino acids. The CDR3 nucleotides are TGTGCCAGCAGCTCCACTTCAGTAAAAGAGACCCAGTACTTC. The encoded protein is CASSSTSVKETQYF.

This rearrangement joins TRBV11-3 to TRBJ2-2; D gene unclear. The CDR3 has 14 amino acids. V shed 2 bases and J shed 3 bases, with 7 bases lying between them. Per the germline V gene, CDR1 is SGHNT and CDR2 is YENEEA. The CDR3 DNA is TGTGCCAGCAGCTTATTTGGGGACACCGGGGAGCTGTTTTTT. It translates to CASSLFGDTGELFF.

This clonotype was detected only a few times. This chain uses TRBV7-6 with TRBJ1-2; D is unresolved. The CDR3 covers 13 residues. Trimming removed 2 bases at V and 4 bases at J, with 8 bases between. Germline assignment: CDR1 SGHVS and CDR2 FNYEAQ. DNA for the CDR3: TGTGCCAGCAGCTTACCGGGATCCTATGGCTACACCTTC. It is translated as CASSLPGSYGYTF.

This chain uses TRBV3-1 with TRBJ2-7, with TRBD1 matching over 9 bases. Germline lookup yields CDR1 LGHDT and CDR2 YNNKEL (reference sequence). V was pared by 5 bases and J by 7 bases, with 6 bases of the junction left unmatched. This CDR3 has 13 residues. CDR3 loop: CASSMGQGWEQYF. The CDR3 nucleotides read TGTGCCAGCAGCATGGGACAGGGATGGGAGCAGTACTTC.